The 13 T cell receptor beta chains in this list originate from one sample, sequenced in a study of human T cells and chemical hapten exposure. Time point given: patch test 3, about 24 weeks after DPC sensitization. The treatment: therapeutic diphenylcyclopropenone sensitization with weekly scalp DPC. TCRdb re-called the RACE reads through MiXCR, storing one row per CDR3 protein. The sample shows 99,000 or so distinct CDR3 sequences, under 35% of them seen only once. Here the sequenced sample was whole blood, taken in connection with sensitization to the hapten diphenylcyclopropenone (DPC). The receptors were sampled from a man in his forties or fifties with alopecia areata. Some clones in this sample may be carry-over from other donors' samples.

The chain recombines TRBV6-1 with TRBJ2-7; D possibly corresponds to TRBD2 (6 bases). The CDR3 is 13 amino acids. With 5 bases removed from V and 2 bases from J, the gap between germline ends came to 10 bases. Per the germline V gene, CDR1 is MNHNS and CDR2 is SASEGT. CDR3 sequence reads: CASSLLAPYEQYV. CDR3 bases: TGTGCCAGCAGTCTACTAGCACCCTACGAGCAGTACGTC.

The gene calls are TRBV7-2 and TRBJ2-3, with 12 bases aligning to TRBD2. Germline V CDR1 and CDR2: SGHTA, FQGNSA. CDR3 length: 16 amino acids. Losses at the gene ends were 6 bases for V and 4 bases for J; bases not matched to a gene: 8. The CDR3: CASRRLAGEVADTQYF. CDR3 sequence (DNA): TGTGCCAGCAGAAGACTAGCGGGAGAGGTAGCAGATACGCAGTATTTT.

This clonotype was seen ten or more times. This rearrangement joins TRBV28 to TRBJ2-1; 7 bases map to TRBD2. The CDR3 sequence is 15 residues long. V lost 5 bases to trimming and J lost 4 bases; unmatched junction nucleotides: 8. Germline assignment: CDR1 MDHEN and CDR2 SYDVKM. CDR3 residues: CASSPGLGKYNEQFF. CDR3 coding DNA: TGTGCCAGCAGTCCCGGACTAGGGAAGTACAATGAGCAGTTCTTC.

This clonotype showed up just a few times. The gene calls are TRBV11-1 and TRBJ1-6, with D possibly being TRBD1 (6 bases). CDR1 and CDR2 from the germline V gene are SGHAT and FQDESV (reference sequence). The CDR3 consists of 15 residues. The V end lost 1 base, the J end lost 7 bases, and 11 bases lay between the germline ends. The CDR3 protein is CASSLDDRRNSPLHF. The DNA for the CDR3 is TGTGCCAGCAGCTTAGACGACAGGCGGAATTCACCCCTCCACTTT.

The chain carries TRBV11-2 and TRBJ2-3, with 10 positions matching TRBD2. CDR3 length equals 15 residues. CDR1 SGHAT and CDR2 FQNNGV come from the germline V gene. The V and J ends lost 2 bases and 4 bases, in that order; junction bases with no gene match: 3. The CDR3 loop is CASSLSSGSADTQYF. The CDR3 coding sequence is TGTGCCAGCAGCTTATCTAGCGGGAGCGCAGATACGCAGTATTTT.

This clonotype was observed a handful of times. This chain connects TRBV20-1 to TRBJ1-6, with TRBD1 as a possible D gene (6 bases). This CDR3 spans 16 amino acids. Germline CDR1 DFQATT, CDR2 SNEGSKA (reference sequence). Trimming stripped 4 bases from V and 0 bases from J, with 13 bases between. The DNA for the CDR3 is TGCAGTGCTAAGGACAGCTCTAGCTCCTATAATTCACCCCTCCACTTT. Translation gives CSAKDSSSSYNSPLHF.

This rearrangement joins TRBV7-9 to TRBJ2-3; 7 positions match TRBD1. The V gene end was trimmed by 3 bases and the J gene end by 2 bases; junction bases not matched to a gene: 20. Germline CDR1 is SEHNR and CDR2 is FQNEAQ (reference sequence). This CDR3 has 20 residues. The CDR3: CASSLPLTGDSLFHTDTQYF. CDR3 DNA: TGTGCCAGCAGCTTGCCCCTCACAGGGGACAGCCTTTTCCACACAGATACGCAGTATTTT.

This clonotype was detected many times. The chain has TRBV20-1 and TRBJ2-3; 7 bases are a match to TRBD1. J lost 0 bases, V lost 1 base, and 10 bases had no gene match. From germline, CDR1 is DFQATT and CDR2 SNEGSKA (reference sequence). This CDR3 is 17 amino acids long. The DNA for the CDR3 is TGCAGTGCTAGAGCCGTCCCCCGGGACAGAAGCACAGATACGCAGTATTTT. Protein: CSARAVPRDRSTDTQYF.

This clonotype was seen more than once but under ten times. As DNA, the CDR3 is TGTGCCAGCAGCACCATGACAGGGGGCAGGGAGACCCAGTACTTC. Translating it yields CASSTMTGGRETQYF. The chain recombines TRBV7-6 with TRBJ2-5; TRBD1 matches 10 bases. V lost 5 bases to trimming and J lost 5 bases; unmatched junction nucleotides: 8. The CDR3 spans 15 residues. Germline V gene data show CDR1 as SGHVS and CDR2 as FNYEAQ.

J is TRBJ2-3 and V is TRBV7-8; 11 nucleotides match TRBD2. The germline V gene encodes CDR1 SGHVS and CDR2 FQNEAQ. V was clipped by 5 bases and J by 0 bases; unmatched bases: 7. The CDR3 consists of 17 residues. This CDR3 is CASSVGTSGTSTDTQYF. In nucleotides, the CDR3 is TGTGCCAGCAGCGTAGGGACTAGCGGCACTAGCACAGATACGCAGTATTTT.

The J gene is TRBJ2-1, the V gene TRBV4-2; TRBD2 agrees at 15 bases. The CDR3 has 15 residues. Losses at the gene ends were 3 bases for V and 9 bases for J; bases not matched to a gene: 3. From germline, CDR1 is LGHNA and CDR2 YNFKEQ. CDR3 sequence: CASSHPGLAGGEQFF. CDR3 in DNA: TGTGCCAGCAGCCACCCGGGACTAGCGGGAGGTGAGCAGTTCTTC.

This clonotype was seen only a few times. The chain carries TRBV7-8 and TRBJ2-7; TRBD1 aligns across 9 bases. The CDR3 is made up of 13 amino acids. Germline V gene sequence: CDR1 SGHVS, CDR2 FQNEAQ. Trimming removed 4 bases from V and 7 bases from J; junction bases left unmatched: 5. CDR3 sequence: CASSSYGQGEQYF. The CDR3 nucleotides are TGTGCCAGCAGCTCGTATGGACAGGGGGAGCAGTACTTC.

The DNA of the CDR3 is TGCAGTGCTAGAGTCGGGGGACAAGAGACCCAGTACTTC. Translating gives CSARVGGQETQYF. The gene calls are TRBV20-1 and TRBJ2-5; TRBD2 is a possible D gene (6 bases). The CDR3 totals 13 residues. The germline V and J ends were trimmed by 1 base and 2 bases, with 8 bases remaining between them. In germline, CDR1 is DFQATT, CDR2 SNEGSKA (reference sequence).